The 32 T cell receptor beta chains given below trace back to one sample, sequenced in a study of tumor-infiltrating lymphocytes in primary liver carcinoma (dated by TCRdb to 2015 to 2018). Sequenced using an Illumina HiSeq 2500. A constant-region primer and ProtoScript II reverse transcriptase were used to reverse-transcribe TCRbeta-specific cDNA from 500 ng total RNA. Construction of the TCRbeta libraries relied on three nested rounds of multiplex PCR, following a slightly modified ARM-PCR procedure. Multiplex TRBV1-TRBV30 forward primers and a Cbeta reverse primer were used in the first two PCR rounds, each of which was run for around 10 cycles. The raw public data were reprocessed by TCRdb itself: fastp quality trimming at Q25, MiXCR clonotype calling, in-frame beta chains only. CDR3 protein duplicates are merged, each entry listing the most common genes and DNA. Recorded for this sample are approximately 30,000 distinct CDR3 sequences; 70% to 80% of them occurred a single time. The ten biggest clones cover 36% of the sample.

Total RNA and DNA were co-extracted without cell sorting from approximately 22-30 mg of bulk tissue using the AllPrep DNA/RNA mini kit. The specimen was liver tumor tissue from sampling region 5. The sample's cell subset or site label is to be understood as: tumor region T5, tumor centre. Source of these receptors: a man in his forties with primary liver carcinoma and hepatitis B virus infection.

V usage is TRBV12-3 or TRBV12-4 and J usage is TRBJ1-5; 8 bases are a match to TRBD1. This CDR3 spans 14 amino acids. Trimming at V came to 9 bases and at J to 6 bases, leaving 10 bases not matched to a gene. Here the CDR3 reads CASTGTGGGQPQHF. CDR3 in DNA: TGTGCCAGTACTGGTACAGGGGGAGGTCAGCCCCAGCATTTT.

In its sample, this clonotype ranks as medium-sized. The CDR3 loop reads CASATSGSLGETQYF. The CDR3 bases are TGTGCCAGTGCGACTAGCGGGAGCCTTGGAGAGACCCAGTACTTC. The V gene is TRBV6-2 or TRBV6-3, the J gene TRBJ2-5, with 12 bases matching TRBD2. CDR1 and CDR2 from the germline V gene are MNHEY and SVGEGT. Losses at the gene ends were 9 bases for V and 4 bases for J; bases not matched to a gene: 9. The CDR3 runs 15 residues.

V and J are TRBV4-2 and TRBJ2-3; 7 bases are shared with TRBD2. This CDR3 is 16 amino acids long. Germline CDR1 and CDR2: LGHNA and YNFKEQ. The CDR3 region has the DNA TGTACCATCAGCCAAGAACTAGCGCCACGCACAGATACGCAGTATTTT. This gives the protein CTISQELAPRTDTQYF.

About this clonotype itself: The conserved phenylalanine or tryptophan normally closing the CDR3 is absent here, so this likely arose from a read error. The V call is TRBV6-1, the J call TRBJ2-3, with TRBD2 matching over 13 bases. Trimming cost V 4 bases and J 8 bases; bases outside gene matches: 12. The CDR3 covers 17 residues. Germline lookup yields CDR1 MNHNS and CDR2 SASEGT. CDR3 in amino acids: CASSAEGTSGTWGTQYI. The DNA of the CDR3 is TGTGCCAGCAGTGCCGAAGGGACTAGCGGGACGTGGGGTACGCAGTATATT.

Of note for this clonotype: A junction boundary mismatches the germline segment, possibly from a read error. The chain employs TRBV10-3 and TRBJ2-7; D unresolved. The length of the CDR3 is 12 residues. Germline V gene data show CDR1 as ENHRY and CDR2 as SYGVKD. The CDR3 loop is CATSEARLEQYF. The CDR3 DNA reads as TGTGCCACCAGTGAAGCCAGGCTAGAGCAGTACTTC.

Comments on this clonotype: This could be a read error, since a much larger clone is one nucleotide away. CDR3 region: CASSEYTGWYQPQHF. The CDR3 bases are TGTGCCAGCAGTGAATACACAGGTTGGTATCAGCCCCAGCATTTT. This chain connects TRBV2 to TRBJ1-5; D is possibly TRBD1 (5 bases). Trimming shortened V by 2 bases and J by 5 bases, and 13 bases separated the two germline ends. The CDR3 length is 15 residues. Germline CDR1 is SNHLY and CDR2 is FYNNEI. Full variable domain (outside the CDR3, taken from reference TRBV2 and TRBJ1-5): EPEVTQTPSHQVTQMGQEVILRCVPISNHLYFYWYRQILGQKVEFLVSFYNNEISEKSEIFDDQFSVERPDGSNFTLKIRSTKLEDSAMYFCASSEYTGWYQPQHFGDGTRLSIL.

Here the CDR3 DNA reads TGTGCTAGTGGTTTGTATATGACTTCAGTGGGAGGGTCACAAGGAACGCAGTATTTT. This gives the protein CASGLYMTSVGGSQGTQYF. The chain links TRBV12-5 to TRBJ2-3; TRBD2 aligns across 7 bases. Trimming removed 2 bases from V and 9 bases from J; junction bases left unmatched: 23. Germline assignment: CDR1 LGHNT and CDR2 FRNRAP. The CDR3 runs 19 residues.

By sample fraction, this clonotype is medium-sized (0.01 to 0.1%). J is TRBJ2-5 and V is TRBV4-2; no clear D gene. Germline values: CDR1 LGHNA, CDR2 YNFKEQ. The CDR3 runs 12 residues. Between the trimmed V and J ends, which lost 1 base and 5 bases, there was a span of 5 bases. The CDR3 bases are TGTGCCAGCAGCCAAGGGGCCGAGACCCAGTACTTC. This sequence encodes CASSQGAETQYF.

This clonotype appeared many times. The J gene is TRBJ2-7, the V gene TRBV28, with D hard to call. Germline CDR1 reads MDHEN; CDR2 reads SYDVKM. Trimming removed 3 bases at V and 4 bases at J, with 13 bases between. The CDR3 consists of 14 residues. CDR3 region: CASSFSGGSYEQYF. Here the CDR3 DNA reads TGTGCCAGCAGTTTTTCGGGCGGTTCGTACGAGCAGTACTTC.

For this clonotype: Germline and junction disagree at one end, which may indicate a read error. In nucleotides, the CDR3 is TGTACCAGCAGCTTAGGCAGGGTGGGAAAGCAGTACTTC. Its protein product is CTSSLGRVGKQYF. The J gene is TRBJ2-7, the V gene TRBV11-2; a weak D match, TRBD1 (5 bases). CDR1 and CDR2 from the germline V gene are SGHAT and FQNNGV. The CDR3 length is 13 residues.

Turning to this clonotype: The germline gene is not matched at one end of the junction; a read error may be the cause. The J gene is TRBJ2-2, the V gene TRBV5-4; 8 nucleotides align to TRBD2. CDR1 and CDR2 from the germline V gene are SGHNT and YYREEE (reference sequence). CDR3 length equals 15 residues. The DNA of the CDR3 is TGTGCCAGCAGCTCGACTAGCGCGAACACCGGGGAGCTGTTGTTT. It translates to CASSSTSANTGELLF. The whole variable domain, filled in from reference TRBV5-4 and TRBJ2-2, reads ETGVTQSPTHLIKTRGQQVTLRCSSQSGHNTVSWYQQALGQGPQFIFQYYREEENGRGNFPPRFSGLQFPNYSSELNVNALELDDSALYLCASSSTSANTGELLFGEGSRLTVL.

In regard to this clonotype: At one end the junction does not follow the germline gene, possibly because of a read error. The rearrangement uses TRBV5-4 and TRBJ1-1, with D maybe TRBD1 (5 bases). Germline loops: CDR1 SGHNT, CDR2 YYREEE (reference sequence). This CDR3 contains 15 residues. CDR3 in amino acids: CAGRSGHYMNTEAFF. Written as DNA, the CDR3 is TGTGCCGGCAGATCGGGGCACTACATGAACACTGAAGCTTTCTTT.

The table lists this clonotype with a few counts. Given a much more abundant clone one base away, this may be a read error. The chain links TRBV7-9 to TRBJ2-7; D may be TRBD1 or TRBD2 (5 bases each). This CDR3 region has 14 residues. Germline loops: CDR1 SEHNR, CDR2 FQNEAQ (reference sequence). In DNA form, the CDR3 reads TGTGCCAGCAGCATAGCGAGGGGAAGAGACGAGCAGTACTTC. Encoded protein: CASSIARGRDEQYF.

Points on this clonotype: Lacking the conserved final phenylalanine or tryptophan, this CDR3 likely reflects a read error. Because the CDR3's place on the DNA is in doubt, the DNA is left out and the CDR3 is given as listed by TCRdb. V gene TRBV10-3 combines with J gene TRBJ1-4; TRBD1 is taken as the D call from the table, unchecked against the DNA. Germline CDR1 and CDR2: ENHRY and SYGVKD. Including both end residues, the CDR3 is 15 amino acids long. Here the CDR3 reads CAISGGKAPNEKLFI.

As concerns this clonotype: Relative to the germline gene, one junction end is altered; a read error may explain this. The CDR3 reads CASSAGQGDTEALF. The CDR3 bases are TGTGCCAGCAGTGCTGGACAGGGGGACACTGAAGCTTTATTT. The J gene is TRBJ1-1, the V gene TRBV4-2; 10 nucleotides align to TRBD1. The CDR3 covers 14 residues. CDR1 is LGHNA, CDR2 YNFKEQ, per germline.

In its sample, this clonotype was seen a few times. At one boundary the junction diverges from the germline segment, which might be a read error. V and J are TRBV29-1 and TRBJ2-5, with 9 bases lining up with TRBD1. The CDR3 spans 15 residues. Germline V gene lookup returns CDR1 SQVTM and CDR2 ANQGSEA. CDR3 coding DNA: TGCAGCGTTGAGACCGACAGGGGGTGCGGAGAGGCCCAGTACTTC. Encoded protein: CSVETDRGCGEAQYF.

J is TRBJ2-7 and V is TRBV6-5; D is perhaps TRBD2 (5 bases). This CDR3 is built from 16 residues. Germline CDR1 is MNHEY and CDR2 is SVGAGI. V lost 8 bases, J lost 3 bases, and 23 bases lay in between. The CDR3 coding sequence is TGTGCCAGCGAAAACGGGGTAGGCGTTAGCTTCTACGAGCAGTACTTC. It is translated as CASENGVGVSFYEQYF.

The chain joins TRBV6-2 or TRBV6-3 to TRBJ2-7; no clear D. The CDR3 spans 16 residues. V lost 0 bases and J lost 2, with 14 bases in between. Germline V gene data show CDR1 as MNHEY and CDR2 as SVGEGT. The CDR3: CASSYSIPSMPYEQYF. The CDR3 DNA follows: TGTGCCAGCAGTTACTCGATTCCCAGCATGCCCTACGAGCAGTACTTC.

With regard to this clonotype: At one end, the junction sequence differs from germline, possibly due to a read error. The chain links TRBV6-6 to TRBJ2-1; D tentatively reads TRBD1 or TRBD2 (6 bases each). CDR3 size: 15 residues. CDR1 is MNHNY and CDR2 is SVGAGI in the germline V gene (reference sequence). CDR3 nucleotide sequence: TGTGCAAGCAGCCTGATTACAAGGGGGGTGGATGAGCAGTTCTTC. Translating it yields CASSLITRGVDEQFF.

As for this clonotype: A much larger clonotype is one base distant, so this may be a read error. The chain has TRBV5-1 and TRBJ1-2, with unresolved D. Germline assignment: CDR1 SGHRS and CDR2 YFSETQ. The CDR3 totals 16 residues. Trimming removed 0 bases at V and 0 bases at J, with 12 bases between. Here the CDR3 reads CASSLEVTGPNYGYTF. CDR3 nucleotide sequence: TGCGCCAGCAGCTTGGAGGTGACCGGTCCTAACTATGGCTACACCTTC.

Concerning this clonotype itself: The junction departs from the called germline gene at one end, perhaps through a read error. The genes are TRBV9 and TRBJ1-6, with TRBD1 matching 9 bases. Germline V gene lookup returns CDR1 SGDLS and CDR2 YYNGEE. The CDR3 totals 16 residues. CDR3 loop: CANSALGQGRYSPLHF. CDR3 nucleotide sequence: TGTGCCAACAGCGCACTCGGACAGGGGCGGTATTCACCCCTCCACTTT.

This clonotype has ten or more counts. This rearrangement joins TRBV20-1 to TRBJ2-3; maybe TRBD2 (6 bases). The CDR3 sequence is 15 residues long. The germline CDR1 and CDR2 sequences are DFQATT and SNEGSKA (reference sequence). The V gene lost 5 bases and the J gene lost 5 bases, with 20 bases spanning the gap. The CDR3 spells CSASISGGMIDTQYF. DNA for the CDR3: TGCAGTGCTTCAATCTCTGGCGGGATGATAGATACGCAGTATTTT.

In the case of this clonotype: A read error may account for a junction end that differs from germline. The V and J genes are TRBV29-1 and TRBJ2-1, with D perhaps TRBD2 (6 bases). Germline loops: CDR1 SQVTM, CDR2 ANQGSEA. The CDR3 is 13 residues long. The CDR3 is CSLSGLGDNGQFF. The CDR3 nucleotides read TGCAGCCTATCGGGACTGGGAGACAATGGGCAGTTCTTC.

Notes on this clonotype: At one end, the junction sequence differs from germline, possibly due to a read error. The V and J genes are TRBV4-1 and TRBJ2-2; 9 nucleotides line up with TRBD2. From germline, CDR1 is MGHRA and CDR2 YSYEKL. There are 17 residues in the CDR3. CDR3 region: CVSSPRGGLAITEELFF. The CDR3 bases are TGCGTCAGCAGTCCCCGCGGCGGACTAGCGATCACCGAGGAGCTGTTTTTT.

The V gene is TRBV10-2, the J gene TRBJ2-7; D is perhaps TRBD1 (6 bases). Germline V gene lookup returns CDR1 WSHSY and CDR2 SAAADI. The V end lost 8 bases, the J end lost 6 bases, and 14 bases lay between the germline ends. The CDR3 has 12 residues. The CDR3 nucleotides are TGCGCCAGCCTGCCAGTAGGGGGCGAGCAGTACTTC. Its protein is CASLPVGGEQYF.

A remark on this clonotype: Germline and junction disagree at one end, which may indicate a read error. This chain uses TRBV4-3 with TRBJ2-1, with 7 bases identical to TRBD2. Germline V lookup: CDR1 LGHNA, CDR2 YSLEER. This CDR3 spans 16 amino acids. The CDR3 DNA reads as TGCGTCAGCAGCCAAGAGGCGGGAGCGCGCTACAATGAGCAGTTCTTC. It encodes CVSSQEAGARYNEQFF.

A note on this clonotype: A read error may produce the germline difference seen at one junction end. The chain carries TRBV6-6 and TRBJ2-7; 7 nucleotides match TRBD2. The CDR3 consists of 17 residues. CDR1 is MNHNY, CDR2 SVGAGI, per germline (reference sequence). The CDR3 loop reads CASSYSVVRGSAHERYF. CDR3 bases: TGTGCCAGTAGTTACTCGGTTGTGCGCGGGAGTGCACACGAGCGATACTTC.

The table lists this clonotype with a few counts. At one boundary the junction diverges from the germline segment, which might be a read error. This chain joins TRBV4-2 and TRBJ2-3; D is possibly TRBD2 (6 bases). Germline lookup yields CDR1 LGHNA and CDR2 YNFKEQ. The CDR3 is 15 residues long. CDR3 DNA: TGTGCCAGCAACCAAGATTTCAGGGAGGAAGATATGCAGTATTTT. Translation: CASNQDFREEDMQYF.

As regards this clonotype: A much larger clone sits a single nucleotide away, making a read error possible. V usage is TRBV7-9 and J usage is TRBJ1-2; D unresolved. This CDR3 has 13 residues. Germline loops: CDR1 SEHNR, CDR2 FQNEAQ (reference sequence). CDR3 sequence (DNA): TGTGCCGGCAGCTTAAGACCAATGGGTGGCTACACCTTC. It is translated as CAGSLRPMGGYTF.

The CDR3 region is CSARKDSKNQPQHF. CDR3 nucleotide sequence: TGCAGTGCTAGAAAGGACTCAAAGAATCAGCCCCAGCATTTT. This chain connects TRBV20-1 to TRBJ1-5; D gene ambiguous. V was cut by 2 bases and J by 4 bases, with 12 bases left in between. The CDR3 extends over 14 amino acids. CDR1 and CDR2 from the germline V gene are DFQATT and SNEGSKA (reference sequence).

The chain employs TRBV6-1 and TRBJ1-5; D not certain. The DNA end is a closer match to TRBJ2-3, so the J assignment may be wrong. Germline V CDR1 and CDR2: MNHNS, SASEGT. This CDR3 is 14 amino acids long. The CDR3 here is CASSEGHNNQPQYF. As DNA, the CDR3 is TGTGCCAGCAGTGAAGGACATAACAATCAGCCCCAGTATTTT.

Details on this clonotype: One end of the junction varies from germline; a read error may be responsible. CDR3 region: CASSPGQGSYDERLF. CDR3 DNA: TGCGCCAGCAGCCCTGGACAGGGTTCCTACGATGAGCGGCTCTTC. V usage is TRBV5-5 and J usage is TRBJ2-1; 8 positions match TRBD1. Germline V gives CDR1 SGHKS, CDR2 YYEKEE (reference sequence). The CDR3 has 15 amino acids. Supplemented by reference TRBV5-5 and TRBJ2-1, the full variable domain reads DAGVTQSPTHLIKTRGQQVTLRCSPISGHKSVSWYQQVLGQGPQFIFQYYEKEERGRGNFPDRFSARQFPNYSSELNVNALLLGDSALYLCASSPGQGSYDERLFGPGTRLTVL.